The entry that follows covers one TCR beta chain sequence. What it binds is not known. The sample originates from a study of PD-1 blockade in classical Hodgkin lymphoma. Study-wide results and caveats: Newly diagnosed patients reportedly had lower baseline TCR diversity than healthy donors. Repertoire differences lack defined causes, possibly disease activity or prior therapy.

The method was immunoSEQ multiplex PCR; TCRdb's version includes in-frame clones alone and lacks a portion of them. Of some 30,000 clones in the sample, around 90% were seen once. The time point: newly diagnosed, previously untreated cHL patient sample. It was by magnetic negative selection that CD4+ T cells were purified from thawed PBMCs. Comparison PBMCs came from previously untreated, newly diagnosed classical Hodgkin lymphoma patients. The CDR3 spans 15 residues. This clonotype was sampled from a human donor with classical Hodgkin lymphoma. The chain couples TRBV21-1 to TRBJ1-5; the D call in the table, TRBD1, was not verified against the DNA. TRBV21-1 is a known pseudogene. Sequenced sample: CD4+ T cells from blood. The CDR3 is CASSKTGLEHQPQHF. The CDR3, as DNA: TGTGCCAGCAGCAAAACAGGGCTTGAACATCAGCCCCAGCATTTT.